The TCR beta chain under discussion was sequenced for a study of cytomegalovirus exposure and HLA in healthy donors. Only in-frame clones appear in the TCRdb table, and some are missing; sequencing was by immunoSEQ multiplex PCR. The table records about 100,000 clones, approximately 96% of them present only once. Separation from the roughly 670-subject first cohort characterized the approximately 120-subject validation cohort, to which the donors belonged. The CDR3 runs to 13 residues. V was clipped by 0 bases and J by 7 bases, with 9 bases between them. CDR1 and CDR2 from the germline V gene are SGHRS and YFSETQ.

The rearrangement links TRBV5-1 to TRBJ2-3; D possibly corresponds to TRBD2 (6 bases). This receptor was obtained from a woman under 30 in good health and CMV-seronegative. The source material was PBMCs. The CDR3 coding sequence is TGCGCCAGCAGCTTGGGGGGCGGGAATACGCAGTATTTT. Its translation: CASSLGGGNTQYF.